The present TCR beta chain was sequenced within a study of molecular identifiers for immune sequencing clone quantification. Naive CD8 library inputs spanned roughly 17,000 to 1,100,000 sorted cells and 10%, 30% or 50% RNA. The CDR3 sequence is 16 residues long. Germline V lookup: CDR1 MNHEY, CDR2 SMNVEV (reference sequence). V was shortened by 2 bases and J by 0 bases, with 11 bases between the two germline ends. General study points: Sizes of highly expanded clones could be underestimated through identical TCRs sharing a barcode. Clones above 20 RNA copies contained over 98% of effector molecules and under 1% of naive molecules.

TCRdb itself ran the PCR reads through MiXCR, one entry per CDR3 protein. This table holds under 650,000 distinct CDR3 sequences, 20% found once. This clonotype has more than one count but fewer than ten. Its antigen is currently unknown. This chain connects TRBV27 to TRBJ2-1, with a possible D match to TRBD2 (6 bases). The sequenced sample consisted of naive CD8+ T cells from blood, with Jurkat cell RNA spiked in. Subset defined: FACS-sorted CD8+CD4-CCR7+CD45RA+ naive T cells. This clonotype was sampled from a human donor in good health. Some libraries in this study had Jurkat cell RNA spiked in. The CDR3: CASSLLARTSYNEQFF. In DNA form, the CDR3 reads TGTGCCAGCAGTTTACTAGCGAGAACCTCCTACAATGAGCAGTTCTTC.